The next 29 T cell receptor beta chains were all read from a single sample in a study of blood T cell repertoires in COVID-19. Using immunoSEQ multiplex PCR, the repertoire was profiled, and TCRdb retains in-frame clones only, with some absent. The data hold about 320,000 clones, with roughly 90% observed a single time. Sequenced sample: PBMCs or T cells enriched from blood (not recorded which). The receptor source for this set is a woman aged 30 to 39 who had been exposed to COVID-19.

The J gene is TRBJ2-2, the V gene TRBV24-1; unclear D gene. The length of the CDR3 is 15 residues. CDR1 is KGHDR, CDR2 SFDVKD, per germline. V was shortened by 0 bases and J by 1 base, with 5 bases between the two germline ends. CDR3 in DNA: TGTGCCACCAGTGATTTGCCGGGGAACACCGGGGAGCTGTTTTTT. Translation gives CATSDLPGNTGELFF.

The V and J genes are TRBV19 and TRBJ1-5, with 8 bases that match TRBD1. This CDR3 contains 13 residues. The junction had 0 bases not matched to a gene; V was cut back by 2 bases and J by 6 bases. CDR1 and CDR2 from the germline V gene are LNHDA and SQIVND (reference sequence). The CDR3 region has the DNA TGTGCCAGTAGTATACAGGGGGCTCAGCCCCAGCATTTT. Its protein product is CASSIQGAQPQHF.

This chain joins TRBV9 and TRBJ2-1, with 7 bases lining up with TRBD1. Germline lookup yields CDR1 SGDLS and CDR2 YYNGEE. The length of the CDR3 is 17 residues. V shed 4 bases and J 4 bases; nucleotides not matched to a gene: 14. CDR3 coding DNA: TGTGCCAGCAGCCGTTTTAAGGGGACAGTTTATTACAATGAGCAGTTCTTC. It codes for CASSRFKGTVYYNEQFF.

This CDR3 is CAWSVQGGRQYF. The CDR3 DNA is TGTGCCTGGAGTGTACAGGGGGGCAGGCAGTATTTT. The V gene is TRBV30, the J gene TRBJ2-3; 8 nucleotides align to TRBD1. The CDR3 contains 12 residues. The V segment lost 0 bases and the J segment 11 bases; nucleotides outside the gene matches: 4. Looked up from germline, CDR1 is GTSNPN and CDR2 is SVGIG (reference sequence).

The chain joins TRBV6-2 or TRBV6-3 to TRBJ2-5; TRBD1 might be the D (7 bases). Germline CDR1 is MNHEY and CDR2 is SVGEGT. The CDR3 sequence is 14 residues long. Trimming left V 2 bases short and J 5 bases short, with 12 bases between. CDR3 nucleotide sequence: TGTGCCAGCAGTTACAGGAGGGGGCCGGAGACCCAGTACTTC. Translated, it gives CASSYRRGPETQYF.

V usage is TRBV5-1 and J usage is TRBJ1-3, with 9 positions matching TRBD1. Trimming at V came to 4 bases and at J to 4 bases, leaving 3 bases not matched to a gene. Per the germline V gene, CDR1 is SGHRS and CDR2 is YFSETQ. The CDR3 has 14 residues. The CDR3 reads CASSPQGAGNTIYF. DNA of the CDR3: TGCGCCAGCAGCCCACAGGGGGCGGGAAACACCATATATTTT. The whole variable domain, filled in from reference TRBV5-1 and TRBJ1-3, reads KAGVTQTPRYLIKTRGQQVTLSCSPISGHRSVSWYQQTPGQGLQFLFEYFSETQRNKGNFPGRFSGRQFSNSRSEMNVSTLELGDSALYLCASSPQGAGNTIYFGEGSWLTVV.

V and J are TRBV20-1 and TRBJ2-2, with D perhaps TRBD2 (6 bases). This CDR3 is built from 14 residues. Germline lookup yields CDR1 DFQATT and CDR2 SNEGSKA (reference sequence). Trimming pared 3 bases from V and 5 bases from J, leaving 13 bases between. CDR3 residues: CSASIGGGTGELFF. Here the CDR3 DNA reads TGCAGTGCTAGTATCGGGGGAGGTACCGGGGAGCTGTTTTTT.

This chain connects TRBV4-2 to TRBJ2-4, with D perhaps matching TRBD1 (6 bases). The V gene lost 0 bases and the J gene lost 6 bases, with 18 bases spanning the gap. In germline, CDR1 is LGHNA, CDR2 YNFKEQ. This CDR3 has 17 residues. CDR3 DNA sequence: TGTGCCAGCAGCCAAGAGTTCGGTGGGGGCTGGGGAAACATTCAGTACTTC. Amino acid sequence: CASSQEFGGGWGNIQYF.

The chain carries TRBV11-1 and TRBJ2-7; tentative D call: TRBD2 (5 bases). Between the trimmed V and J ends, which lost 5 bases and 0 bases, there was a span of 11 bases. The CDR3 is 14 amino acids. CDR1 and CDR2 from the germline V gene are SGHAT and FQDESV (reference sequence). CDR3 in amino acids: CASSPLGSSYEQYF. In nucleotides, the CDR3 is TGTGCCAGCAGCCCCTTGGGGAGCTCCTACGAGCAGTACTTC.

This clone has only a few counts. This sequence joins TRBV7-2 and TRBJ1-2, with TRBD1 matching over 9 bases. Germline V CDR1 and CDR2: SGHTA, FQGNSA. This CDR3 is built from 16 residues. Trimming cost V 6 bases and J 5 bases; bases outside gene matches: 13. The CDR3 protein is CASRGPTGGRGYGYTF. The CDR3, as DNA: TGTGCCAGCAGGGGCCCCACAGGGGGCAGAGGGTATGGCTACACCTTC.

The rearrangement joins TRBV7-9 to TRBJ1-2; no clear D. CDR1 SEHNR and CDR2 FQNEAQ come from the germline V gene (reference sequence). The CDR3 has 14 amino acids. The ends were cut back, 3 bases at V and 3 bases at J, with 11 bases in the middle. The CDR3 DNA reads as TGTGCCAGCAGCTTTGGCAGTTCTCACTATGGCTACACCTTC. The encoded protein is CASSFGSSHYGYTF.

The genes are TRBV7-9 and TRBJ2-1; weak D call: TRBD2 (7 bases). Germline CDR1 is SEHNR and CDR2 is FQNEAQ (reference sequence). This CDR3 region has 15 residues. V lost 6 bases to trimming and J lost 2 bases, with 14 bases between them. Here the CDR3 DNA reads TGTGCCAGCAGACGGAGGGGGGGAGCCTACAATGAGCAGTTCTTC. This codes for CASRRRGGAYNEQFF.

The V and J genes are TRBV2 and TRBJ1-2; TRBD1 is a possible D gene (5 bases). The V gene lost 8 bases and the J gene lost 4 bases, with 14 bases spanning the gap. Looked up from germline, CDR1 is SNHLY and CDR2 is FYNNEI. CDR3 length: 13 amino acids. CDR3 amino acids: CASERRGGYGYTF. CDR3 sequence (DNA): TGTGCCAGCGAAAGACGGGGGGGCTATGGCTACACCTTC.

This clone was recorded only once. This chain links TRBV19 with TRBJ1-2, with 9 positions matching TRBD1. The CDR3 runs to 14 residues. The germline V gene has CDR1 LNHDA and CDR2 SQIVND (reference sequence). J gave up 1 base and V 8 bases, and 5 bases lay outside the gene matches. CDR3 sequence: CASWDREGNYGYTF. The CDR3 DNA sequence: TGTGCCAGTTGGGACAGGGAGGGTAACTATGGCTACACCTTC.

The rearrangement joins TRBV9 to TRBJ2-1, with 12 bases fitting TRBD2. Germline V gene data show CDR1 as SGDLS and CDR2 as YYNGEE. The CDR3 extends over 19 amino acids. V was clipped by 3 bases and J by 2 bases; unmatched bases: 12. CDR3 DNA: TGTGCCAGCAGCGCTCCGACTAGCGGGGGTAATCGCCCCTACAATGAGCAGTTCTTC. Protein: CASSAPTSGGNRPYNEQFF. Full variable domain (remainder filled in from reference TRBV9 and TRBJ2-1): DSGVTQTPKHLITATGQRVTLRCSPRSGDLSVYWYQQSLDQGLQFLIQYYNGEERAKGNILERFSAQQFPDLHSELNLSSLELGDSALYFCASSAPTSGGNRPYNEQFFGPGTRLTVL.

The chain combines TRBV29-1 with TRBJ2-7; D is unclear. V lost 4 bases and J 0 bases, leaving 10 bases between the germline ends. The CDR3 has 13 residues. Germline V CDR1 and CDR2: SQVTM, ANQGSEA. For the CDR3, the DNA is TGCAGCGTTGTTCCCCGTAGCTCCTACGAGCAGTACTTC. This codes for CSVVPRSSYEQYF.

CDR3 region: CASSPLWRGLNYGYTF. The CDR3 DNA sequence: TGTGCCAGTAGTCCCCTTTGGCGGGGGCTAAACTATGGCTACACCTTC. V gene TRBV19 combines with J gene TRBJ1-2; D perhaps matches TRBD1 (6 bases). Germline CDR1 and CDR2: LNHDA and SQIVND (reference sequence). V dropped 5 bases and J dropped 2 bases, with 18 bases sitting between them. The CDR3 totals 16 residues.

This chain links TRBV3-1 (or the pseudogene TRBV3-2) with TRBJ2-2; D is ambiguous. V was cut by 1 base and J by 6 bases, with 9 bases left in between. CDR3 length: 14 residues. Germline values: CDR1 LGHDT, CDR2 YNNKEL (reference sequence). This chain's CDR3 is CASSQGLGAGELFF. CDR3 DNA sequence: TGTGCCAGCAGCCAAGGGCTGGGCGCCGGGGAGCTGTTTTTT.

The CDR3 is CASSQDWVGGGAPGANVLTF. DNA of the CDR3: TGCGCCAGCAGCCAAGATTGGGTAGGAGGAGGGGCCCCTGGGGCCAACGTCCTGACTTTC. This rearrangement joins TRBV4-3 to TRBJ2-6, with D tentatively TRBD2 (6 bases). Germline CDR1 and CDR2: LGHNA and YSLEER. The CDR3 has 20 residues. Trimming removed 0 bases from V and 2 bases from J, with 20 bases in between.

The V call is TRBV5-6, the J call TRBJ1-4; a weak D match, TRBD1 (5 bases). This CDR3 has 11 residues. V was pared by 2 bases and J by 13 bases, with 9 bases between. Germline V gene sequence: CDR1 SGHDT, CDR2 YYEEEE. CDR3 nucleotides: TGTGCCAGCAGCTTCCGGGACTCACTGTTTTTT. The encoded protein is CASSFRDSLFF.

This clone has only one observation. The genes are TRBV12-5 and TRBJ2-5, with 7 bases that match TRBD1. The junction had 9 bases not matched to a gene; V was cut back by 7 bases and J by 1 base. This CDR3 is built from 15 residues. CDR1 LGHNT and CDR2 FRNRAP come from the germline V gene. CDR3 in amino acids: CASALGQPPQETQYF. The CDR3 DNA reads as TGTGCTAGTGCCCTGGGACAGCCTCCCCAAGAGACCCAGTACTTC.

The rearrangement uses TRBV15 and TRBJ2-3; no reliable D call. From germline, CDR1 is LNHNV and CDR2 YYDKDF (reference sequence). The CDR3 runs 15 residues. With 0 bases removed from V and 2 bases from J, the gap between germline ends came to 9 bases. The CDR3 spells CATSRDALLTDTQYF. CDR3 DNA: TGTGCCACCAGCAGAGATGCACTTCTCACAGATACGCAGTATTTT. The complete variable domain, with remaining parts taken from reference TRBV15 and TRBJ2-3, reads DAMVIQNPRYQVTQFGKPVTLSCSQTLNHNVMYWYQQKSSQAPKLLFHYYDKDFNNEADTPDNFQSRRPNTSFCFLDIRSPGLGDTAMYLCATSRDALLTDTQYFGPGTRLTVL.

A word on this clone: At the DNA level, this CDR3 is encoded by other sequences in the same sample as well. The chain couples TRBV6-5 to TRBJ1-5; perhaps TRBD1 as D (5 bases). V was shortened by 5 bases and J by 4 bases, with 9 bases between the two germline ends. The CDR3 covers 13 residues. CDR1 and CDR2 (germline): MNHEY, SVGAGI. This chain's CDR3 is CASSTDRNQPQHF. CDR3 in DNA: TGTGCCAGCAGTACCGACAGAAATCAGCCCCAGCATTTT.

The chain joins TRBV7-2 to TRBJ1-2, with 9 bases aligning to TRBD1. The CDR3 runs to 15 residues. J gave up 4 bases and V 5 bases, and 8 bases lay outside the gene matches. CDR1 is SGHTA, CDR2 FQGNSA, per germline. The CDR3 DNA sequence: TGTGCCAGCAGCACATCCCGGGACAGGGTCTATGGCTACACCTTC. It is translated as CASSTSRDRVYGYTF.

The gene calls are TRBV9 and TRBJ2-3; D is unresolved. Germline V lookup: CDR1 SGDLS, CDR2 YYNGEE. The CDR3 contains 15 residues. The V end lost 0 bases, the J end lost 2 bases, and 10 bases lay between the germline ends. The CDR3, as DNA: TGTGCCAGCAGCGTAGGTGGGCCATTCACAGATACGCAGTATTTT. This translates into CASSVGGPFTDTQYF.

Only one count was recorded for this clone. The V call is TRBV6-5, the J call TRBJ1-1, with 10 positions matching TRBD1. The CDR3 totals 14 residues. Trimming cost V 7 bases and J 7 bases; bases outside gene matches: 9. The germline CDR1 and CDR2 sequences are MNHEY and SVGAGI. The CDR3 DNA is TGTGCCAGCATCCAGACAGGGGGCTTTGGTGAAGCTTTCTTT. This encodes CASIQTGGFGEAFF.

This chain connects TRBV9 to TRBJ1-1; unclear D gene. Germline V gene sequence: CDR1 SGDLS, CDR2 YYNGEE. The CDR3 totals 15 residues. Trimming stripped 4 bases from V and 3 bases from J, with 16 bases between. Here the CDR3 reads CASSPRLGLDTEAFF. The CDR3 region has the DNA TGTGCCAGCAGCCCTCGACTCGGCCTCGACACTGAAGCTTTCTTT. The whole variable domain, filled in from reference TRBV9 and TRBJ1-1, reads DSGVTQTPKHLITATGQRVTLRCSPRSGDLSVYWYQQSLDQGLQFLIQYYNGEERAKGNILERFSAQQFPDLHSELNLSSLELGDSALYFCASSPRLGLDTEAFFGQGTRLTVV.

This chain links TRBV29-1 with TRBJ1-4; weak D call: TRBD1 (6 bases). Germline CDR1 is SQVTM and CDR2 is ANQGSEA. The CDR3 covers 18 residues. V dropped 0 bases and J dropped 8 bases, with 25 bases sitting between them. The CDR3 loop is CSVEDRTGLDRRGEKLFF. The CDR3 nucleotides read TGCAGCGTTGAAGATCGAACCGGGTTAGACAGGCGGGGGGAAAAACTGTTTTTT.

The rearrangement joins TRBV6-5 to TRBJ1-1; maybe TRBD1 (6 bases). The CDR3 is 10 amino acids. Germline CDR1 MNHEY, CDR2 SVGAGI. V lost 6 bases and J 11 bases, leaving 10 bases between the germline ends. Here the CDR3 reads CASRTGTAFF. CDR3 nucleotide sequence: TGTGCCAGCAGAACAGGGACGGCTTTCTTT.